Listed here are 9 T cell receptor beta chains from one sample, sequenced in a study of PD-1 blockade in classical Hodgkin lymphoma. Time point defined: cycle 4 day 1 (C4D1), after five to seven weeks of nivolumab. No patient escaped relapse after autologous stem cell transplantation, and brentuximab vedotin exposure varied. Magnetic depletion of non-target cells from thawed PBMCs yielded purified CD8+ T cells. This table comes from immunoSEQ multiplex PCR, and its TCRdb copy is limited to in-frame clones, with some not included. The table has roughly 10,000 clones, over 65% seen once; the top ten hold 10% to 13%. The specimen comprised CD8+ T cells from blood, sampled before the fourth cycle of nivolumab. The receptors derive from a human donor with classical Hodgkin lymphoma.

This sequence joins TRBV28 and TRBJ1-6, with D possibly TRBD1 on 6 matching bases. This CDR3 is 15 amino acids long. Germline V gene sequence: CDR1 MDHEN, CDR2 SYDVKM. V lost 5 bases to trimming and J lost 8 bases, with 16 bases between them. For the CDR3, the DNA is TGTGCCAGCAGTCGCCGGACAGCTCTCGATTCACCCCTCCACTTT. Its translation is CASSRRTALDSPLHF.

In DNA, the CDR3 is TGTGCCAGCAGTTATAACGGATACGAGCAGTACTTC. Protein: CASSYNGYEQYF. V gene TRBV6-5 combines with J gene TRBJ2-7, with unresolved D. Germline V gene lookup returns CDR1 MNHEY and CDR2 SVGAGI. The V gene lost 3 bases and the J gene lost 4 bases, with 7 bases spanning the gap. CDR3 length: 12 residues.

On this clone itself: Within the sample, other DNA sequences also encode this same CDR3. The chain links TRBV9 to TRBJ1-1; tentative D call: TRBD1 (5 bases). The germline V gene has CDR1 SGDLS and CDR2 YYNGEE. CDR3 size: 13 residues. Between the trimmed V and J ends, which lost 5 bases and 1 base, there was a span of 9 bases. The CDR3 nucleotides read TGTGCCAGCAGTGCCGGACAGAACACTGAAGCTTTCTTT. Translation gives CASSAGQNTEAFF. The full variable domain, its missing parts supplied by reference TRBV9 and TRBJ1-1, is DSGVTQTPKHLITATGQRVTLRCSPRSGDLSVYWYQQSLDQGLQFLIQYYNGEERAKGNILERFSAQQFPDLHSELNLSSLELGDSALYFCASSAGQNTEAFFGQGTRLTVV.

This chain links TRBV7-9 with TRBJ2-7; tentatively, D is TRBD2 (6 bases). The CDR3 has 13 residues. Trimming took off 1 base at V and 5 bases at J, with 9 bases between the two ends. Germline lookup yields CDR1 SEHNR and CDR2 FQNEAQ (reference sequence). CDR3 coding DNA: TGTGCCAGCAGCTTAGGACTAGAGAACGAGCAGTACTTC. Residues: CASSLGLENEQYF.

V gene TRBV7-9 combines with J gene TRBJ1-1, with D possibly TRBD1 on 5 matching bases. The CDR3 covers 18 residues. V shed 7 bases and J shed 1 base, with 25 bases lying between them. Germline-derived CDR1 and CDR2 are SEHNR and FQNEAQ (reference sequence). CDR3 in amino acids: CASIPAAGFDRRNTEAFF. The DNA for the CDR3 is TGTGCCAGCATCCCGGCCGCCGGGTTTGACAGAAGGAACACTGAAGCTTTCTTT. Drawing the rest from reference TRBV7-9 and TRBJ1-1, the complete variable domain is DTGVSQNPRHKITKRGQNVTFRCDPISEHNRLYWYRQTLGQGPEFLTYFQNEAQLEKSRLLSDRFSAERPKGSFSTLEIQRTEQGDSAMYLCASIPAAGFDRRNTEAFFGQGTRLTVV.

CDR3 region: CAIMGQGVYGYTF. CDR3 nucleotides: TGTGCCATAATGGGACAGGGGGTCTATGGCTACACCTTC. The J gene is TRBJ1-2, the V gene TRBV2; 11 nucleotides line up with TRBD1. From germline, CDR1 is SNHLY and CDR2 FYNNEI. Unmatched junction bases numbered 5, after V lost 10 bases and J lost 4 bases. CDR3 size: 13 residues.

The count of this clone is one. This chain links TRBV5-4 with TRBJ2-1, with a tentative D call TRBD2 (6 bases). The CDR3 sequence is 15 residues long. Deletions cut 1 base from V and 7 bases from J, with 15 bases between. Per germline, CDR1 SGHNT and CDR2 YYREEE (reference sequence). The CDR3 nucleotides are TGTGCCAGCAGCTTGCCTAGCGAAGGAAAAAATGAGCAGTTCTTC. Protein: CASSLPSEGKNEQFF.

The rearrangement links TRBV9 to TRBJ2-5; 9 bases agree with TRBD2. V lost 2 bases and J lost 4; bases outside the gene matches: 9. There are 16 residues in the CDR3. Germline CDR1 is SGDLS and CDR2 is YYNGEE. CDR3 sequence reads: CASSVEGSGRGETQYF. The CDR3 bases are TGTGCCAGCAGCGTCGAGGGTAGCGGGAGAGGAGAGACCCAGTACTTC.

This chain uses TRBV27 with TRBJ1-1; the match to TRBD1 covers 7 bases. The CDR3 is 15 residues long. The trim removed 2 bases at V and 3 bases at J, leaving 6 bases unmatched. Germline V gene sequence: CDR1 MNHEY, CDR2 SMNVEV (reference sequence). CDR3 sequence reads: CASSLRAGGYTEAFF. The CDR3 nucleotides read TGTGCCAGCAGTTTACGGGCAGGGGGGTACACTGAAGCTTTCTTT.